These T cell receptor beta chains were read from a single sample in a study of T-cell memory formation after mild COVID-19. TCRdb analysed the 5' RACE reads with MiXCR anew, one entry per CDR3 protein. The table lists some 490,000 distinct CDR3 sequences, 18% of them singletons. The sequencing input was PBMCs or a T cell subset sorted from them (not recorded which). The origin of the receptors is an adult woman who had mild COVID-19 (a few samples of this study predate the infection). Cell type and time point are not known. The CDR3 runs from the conserved cysteine through the conserved F or W.

j_gene,len,v_gene,CDR3aa
TRBJ2-5,15,TRBV7-9,CASSLTGTYQETQYF
TRBJ1-1,14,TRBV12-3/TRBV12-4,CASSFGGLLTEAFF
TRBJ1-1,13,TRBV5-4,CASSYTPGIEAFF
TRBJ2-3,18,TRBV9,CASSVAGTSGRRTDTQYF
TRBJ2-4,15,TRBV19,CASNSLAGASNIQYF
TRBJ1-5,17,TRBV7-8,CASSAQVQQNSNQPQHF
TRBJ2-2,14,TRBV6-5,CASTTRVGAGELFF
TRBJ1-1,14,TRBV20-1,CSAIRPDMNTEAFF
TRBJ2-2,15,TRBV7-2,CASSLGRTYTGELFF
TRBJ2-2,16,TRBV27,CASSPLAGVGTGELFF
TRBJ2-3,13,TRBV4-1,CASSQGWGNTQYF
TRBJ2-7,14,TRBV4-1,CASSQPLAVSEQYF
TRBJ1-5,14,TRBV6-2/TRBV6-3,CATGRPHSNQPQHF
TRBJ2-1,15,TRBV20-1,CSVTPAGQGIKEQFF
TRBJ2-7,15,TRBV24-1,CATSGETSGTYEQYF
TRBJ1-2,13,TRBV5-1,CASSQENRDGYTF
TRBJ2-3,17,TRBV3-1,CASSPSPGTRVEDTQYF
TRBJ1-1,13,TRBV20-1,CSASRPSGTEAFF
TRBJ1-2,14,TRBV7-6,CASSDSTGSYGYTF
TRBJ1-6,14,TRBV7-9,CASSLGESNSPLHF
TRBJ2-1,15,TRBV9,CASSVTDRTLNEQFF
TRBJ2-7,13,TRBV9,CASSAGLLVEQYF
TRBJ1-4,15,TRBV15,CATSRDFGRGEKLFF
TRBJ2-1,18,TRBV10-3,CAISAGLAGGPEGNEQFF
TRBJ1-1,15,TRBV4-1,CASSPPGHPNTEAFF
TRBJ1-1,13,TRBV11-3,CASSSPRFVRAFF
TRBJ2-3,15,TRBV9,CASSVWTGSGDTQYF
TRBJ1-6,12,TRBV3-1,CASGRGPLTLHF
TRBJ2-3,15,TRBV5-1,CASSLGASQGDTQYF
TRBJ2-1,14,TRBV7-8,CASSSRSPYNEQFF
TRBJ2-1,18,TRBV24-1,CATSDPRASGRGLNEQFF
TRBJ1-3,17,TRBV4-1,CASSQGAGTRAGNTIYF
TRBJ2-7,15,TRBV6-2/TRBV6-3,CASSNPGRSSYEQYF
TRBJ1-1,14,TRBV20-1,CSATQGFYNTEAFF
TRBJ1-2,15,TRBV9,CASSQIGFLTEGYTF
TRBJ1-5,13,TRBV12-3/TRBV12-4,CASSLAAKQPQHF
TRBJ2-6,17,TRBV25-1,CASSEAGGESGANVLTF
TRBJ1-5,15,TRBV9,CASSDSPGWNQPQHF
TRBJ2-1,16,TRBV6-2/TRBV6-3,CASSGLAESSYNEQFF
TRBJ1-1,14,TRBV18,CASSTRGENTEAFF
TRBJ2-3,17,TRBV20-1,CSARDGGLHSGTDTQYF
TRBJ2-2,17,TRBV15,CATSRALIRVNTGELFF
TRBJ2-7,16,TRBV9,CASSVGPAGGPYEQYF
TRBJ2-1,15,TRBV5-1,CASSRARSSYNEQFF
TRBJ2-2,14,TRBV6-5,CASRDSFGLGELFF
TRBJ2-5,13,TRBV29-1,CSVPVSVAETQYF
TRBJ2-3,15,TRBV10-3,CAISSGSPSTDTQYF
TRBJ1-4,16,TRBV4-1,CASSQRSEGAREKLFF
TRBJ2-5,17,TRBV5-5,CASSPGTSGGAGETQYF
TRBJ2-7,12,TRBV5-6,CASSFWSSEQYF
TRBJ2-1,15,TRBV19,CASRKAGGLYNEQFF
TRBJ1-2,13,TRBV5-1,CASSHDRGYGYTF
TRBJ1-4,16,TRBV7-2,CASRQGLGATNEKLFF
TRBJ2-5,17,TRBV5-1,CASSFGVDGGQQETQYF
TRBJ1-1,13,TRBV7-3,CASSLGAETEAFF
TRBJ1-1,15,TRBV12-3/TRBV12-4,CASRRTGKGSTEAFF
TRBJ2-3,15,TRBV5-1,CASSLASGVTDTQYF
TRBJ1-1,15,TRBV11-2,CASSYAGLLNTEAFF
TRBJ1-4,14,TRBV7-2,CASSSDRVWEKLFF
TRBJ2-3,14,TRBV13,CASSISGLPNAQYF